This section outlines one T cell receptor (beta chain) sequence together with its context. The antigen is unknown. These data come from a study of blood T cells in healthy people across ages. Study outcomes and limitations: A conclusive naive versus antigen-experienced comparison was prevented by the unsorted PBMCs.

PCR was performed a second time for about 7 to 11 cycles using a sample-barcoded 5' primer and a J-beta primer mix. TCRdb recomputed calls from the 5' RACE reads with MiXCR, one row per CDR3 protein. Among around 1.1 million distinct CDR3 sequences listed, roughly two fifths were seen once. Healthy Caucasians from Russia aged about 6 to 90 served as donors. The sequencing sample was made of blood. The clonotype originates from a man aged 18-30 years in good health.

The chain's CDR3 is CASTGGPSSYNEQFF. The CDR3 DNA reads as TGTGCCTCCACTGGGGGCCCGAGCTCCTACAATGAGCAGTTCTTC. The chain has TRBV12-3 or TRBV12-4 and TRBJ2-1; D perhaps matches TRBD1 (6 bases). Trimming cost V 11 bases and J 0 bases, with 17 bases left between them. This CDR3 is 15 amino acids long.